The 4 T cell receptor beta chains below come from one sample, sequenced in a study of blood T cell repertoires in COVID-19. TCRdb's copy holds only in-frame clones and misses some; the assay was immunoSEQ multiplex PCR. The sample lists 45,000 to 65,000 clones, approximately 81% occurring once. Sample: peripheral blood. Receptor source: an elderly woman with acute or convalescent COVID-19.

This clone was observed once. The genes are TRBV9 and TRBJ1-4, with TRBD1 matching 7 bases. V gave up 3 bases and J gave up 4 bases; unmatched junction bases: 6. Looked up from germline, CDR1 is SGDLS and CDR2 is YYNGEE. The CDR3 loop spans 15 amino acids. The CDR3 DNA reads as TGTGCCAGCAGCGCTGGGACAGTAATTAATGAAAAACTGTTTTTT. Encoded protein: CASSAGTVINEKLFF.

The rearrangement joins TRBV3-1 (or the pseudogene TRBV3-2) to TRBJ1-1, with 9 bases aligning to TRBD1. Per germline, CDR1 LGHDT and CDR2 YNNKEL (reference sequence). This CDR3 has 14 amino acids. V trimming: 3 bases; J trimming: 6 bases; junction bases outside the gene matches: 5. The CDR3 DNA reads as TGTGCCAGCAGCCAGGGACAGGGCGTCGCTGAAGCTTTCTTT. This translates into CASSQGQGVAEAFF.

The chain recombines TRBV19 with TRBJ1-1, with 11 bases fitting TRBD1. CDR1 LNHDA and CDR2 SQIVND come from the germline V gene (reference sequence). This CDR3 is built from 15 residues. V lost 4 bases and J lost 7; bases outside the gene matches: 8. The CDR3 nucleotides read TGTGCCAGTAGTACGGGGAGGACAGGGGGCGGTGAAGCTTTCTTT. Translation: CASSTGRTGGGEAFF.

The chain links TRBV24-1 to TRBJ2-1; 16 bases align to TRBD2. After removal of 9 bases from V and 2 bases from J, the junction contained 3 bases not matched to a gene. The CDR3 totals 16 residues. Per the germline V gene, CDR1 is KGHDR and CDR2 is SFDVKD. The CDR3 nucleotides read TGTGCCACCGCCGGGACTAGCGGGGGGGCCTACAATGAGCAGTTCTTC. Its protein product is CATAGTSGGAYNEQFF.